The 7 T cell receptor beta chains given below trace back to one sample, sequenced in a study of OX40 agonist ivuxolimab in advanced cancers. Measured with immunoSEQ multiplex PCR; TCRdb has only the in-frame clones, and not every one. Here the sample spans roughly 38,000 clones, around two thirds being singletons. The source was CD4+ or CD8+ T cells sorted from blood, collected in a trial of the OX40 agonist ivuxolimab. These receptors all stem from an adult with an advanced solid tumor such as melanoma, head and neck, liver or kidney cancer.

Here the CDR3 DNA reads TGTGCCAGCAGGACAGGGAACACTGAAGCTTTCTTT. Translation gives CASRTGNTEAFF. The genes are TRBV6-1 and TRBJ1-1; the D gene is possibly TRBD1 (6 bases). The V end lost 6 bases, the J end lost 1 base, and 6 bases lay between the germline ends. CDR3 size: 12 residues. The germline V gene has CDR1 MNHNS and CDR2 SASEGT.

The gene calls are TRBV7-8 and TRBJ1-1; TRBD1 matches 10 bases. CDR1 and CDR2 from the germline V gene are SGHVS and FQNEAQ. J gave up 4 bases and V 2 bases, and 7 bases lay outside the gene matches. The CDR3 is 16 residues long. CDR3 sequence: CASSLRDRGSGTEAFF. CDR3 nucleotide sequence: TGTGCCAGCAGCTTACGGGACAGGGGAAGTGGCACTGAAGCTTTCTTT.

The chain links TRBV5-6 to TRBJ2-1, with D possibly being TRBD2 (6 bases). This CDR3 spans 13 amino acids. The V gene's germline CDR1 is SGHDT and CDR2 YYEEEE. The V end lost 4 bases, the J end lost 9 bases, and 14 bases lay between the germline ends. The CDR3 loop is CASSAFMEGEQFF. The CDR3, as DNA: TGTGCCAGCAGCGCCTTTATGGAGGGTGAGCAGTTCTTC.

This chain uses TRBV19 with TRBJ2-1, with TRBD1 as a possible D gene (6 bases). The ends were cut back, 4 bases at V and 12 bases at J, with 16 bases in the middle. Germline V gene lookup returns CDR1 LNHDA and CDR2 SQIVND (reference sequence). This CDR3 region has 13 residues. In DNA form, the CDR3 reads TGTGCCAGTAGTAGTGGCAGGGGTGGGGTGCAGTTCTTC. Translating it yields CASSSGRGGVQFF.

The V call is TRBV5-1, the J call TRBJ1-1; TRBD1 matches at 8 bases. V lost 4 bases, J lost 10 bases, and 9 bases stayed unmatched. Germline CDR1 is SGHRS and CDR2 is YFSETQ. The CDR3 loop spans 13 amino acids. The CDR3 region is CASSPGGQRAAFF. The CDR3 DNA reads as TGCGCCAGCAGCCCAGGGGGCCAACGGGCAGCTTTCTTT.

The chain is built from TRBV7-8 and TRBJ1-1; 7 bases match TRBD1. This CDR3 comprises 15 residues. V shed 5 bases, J shed 1 base, and the junction held 7 bases outside the gene matches. Germline CDR1 SGHVS, CDR2 FQNEAQ. The CDR3 spells CASSMTGQRNTEAFF. CDR3 nucleotides: TGTGCCAGCAGCATGACGGGACAGCGGAACACTGAAGCTTTCTTT. Complete variable domain (other parts from reference TRBV7-8 and TRBJ1-1): GAGVSQSPRYKVAKRGQDVALRCDPISGHVSLFWYQQALGQGPEFLTYFQNEAQLDKSGLPSDRFFAERPEGSVSTLKIQRTQQEDSAVYLCASSMTGQRNTEAFFGQGTRLTVV.

In its sample, this clone was seen once. The V gene is TRBV19, the J gene TRBJ1-2; D is possibly TRBD1 (5 bases). From germline, CDR1 is LNHDA and CDR2 SQIVND (reference sequence). Trimming removed 2 bases at V and 4 bases at J, with 11 bases between. The CDR3 has 14 amino acids. CDR3 in amino acids: CASSISTVGYGYTF. CDR3 in DNA: TGTGCCAGTAGTATATCGACAGTTGGCTATGGCTACACCTTC.